This T cell receptor (beta chain) was sequenced during a study of T cell responses to AZD1222 COVID-19 vaccine. Profiled with immunoSEQ multiplex PCR; TCRdb holds only in-frame clones, not every one. Of 90,000 to 150,000 clones in the sample, roughly nine tenths were seen once. V lost 4 bases to trimming and J lost 2 bases, with 12 bases between them. In germline, CDR1 is MNHEY, CDR2 SVGEGT. The CDR3 extends over 15 amino acids. The sequence was obtained from an adult who received the AZD1222 COVID-19 vaccine. The rearrangement links TRBV6-2 or TRBV6-3 to TRBJ1-5, with D tentatively TRBD1 (5 bases). The sample consisted of peripheral blood, taken 28 days after the second AZD1222 dose. This chain's CDR3 is CASSWDLWGNQPQHF. As DNA, the CDR3 is TGTGCCAGCAGTTGGGACCTCTGGGGCAATCAGCCCCAGCATTTT.